This T cell receptor (beta chain) was identified in a study of CD8 T cells in Susac syndrome. With random hexamers, 0.5 to 1 ug RNA was reverse transcribed. With immunoSEQ multiplex PCR, TCR beta CDR3 was amplified across 54 Vbeta and 13 Jbeta. From the immunoSEQ multiplex PCR reads, TCRdb called clonotypes with MiXCR, one entry per CDR3 protein. The sample carries some 220,000 distinct CDR3 sequences, 95% recorded once. With regard to this clonotype: Its cognate antigen is unknown.

Overall study results and limits: The TCR sequencing and HLA analysis in the study involved a relatively small number of individuals, as the study acknowledged.

The germline V gene has CDR1 SQVTM and CDR2 ANQGSEA. Trimming cost V 4 bases and J 3 bases, with 9 bases left between them. This CDR3 contains 13 residues. TEMRA cells were enriched by FACS, while CD8+ and CD4+ T cells were obtained through a negative isolation that was performed magnetically. V gene TRBV29-1 combines with J gene TRBJ2-2; D may be TRBD1 or TRBD2 (5 bases each). What was sequenced was CD4+ T cells from PBMCs. The clonotype originates from a human donor with multiple sclerosis. The CDR3 sequence: CSVVRDDTGELFF. The CDR3 DNA follows: TGCAGCGTTGTCAGGGACGACACCGGGGAGCTGTTTTTT.